The T cell receptor (beta chain) described here comes from a study of early T cells in non-severe SARS-CoV-2 infection. Study-wide results and caveats: Matching results from VDJdb favored anti-spike CD8 responses, leaving private and CD4 specificities undetected.

Attachment of unique molecular identifiers was made to individual cDNA molecules. MiXCR was run by TCRdb on the 5' RACE reads, yielding one entry per CDR3 protein. The repertoire holds about 39,000 distinct CDR3 sequences, with roughly 4% as singletons. The germline V gene has CDR1 SGHDT and CDR2 YYEEEE. V lost 4 bases, J lost 2 bases, and 10 bases lay in between. The CDR3 spans 14 residues. Many counts were recorded for this clonotype. Antigen specificity is unknown. This chain connects TRBV5-6 to TRBJ1-3, with D possibly matching TRBD1 (5 bases). This clonotype was sampled from an adult who was a healthcare worker with PCR-confirmed SARS-CoV-2 infection or an uninfected control (not recorded which). The sample taken for sequencing was whole blood. In DNA form, the CDR3 reads TGTGCCAGCAGCCCCGGGACGGCTGGAAACACCATATATTTT. Translation: CASSPGTAGNTIYF.